A single sample is the source of the 14 T cell receptor beta chains below, sequenced in a study of T cells in Graves' hyperthyroidism and ophthalmopathy. There were TCR beta CDR3 regions amplified from RNA transcripts. A set of HTBI primers served as the primers for a first-round RT-PCR of the TCR CDR3. TCRdb reprocessed the multiplex PCR reads via MiXCR and lists one record per CDR3 protein. The sample includes approximately 370,000 distinct CDR3 sequences, 17% of them seen just once. The sequencing input was blood. The receptor set was obtained from a woman under 40 with Graves' hyperthyroidism that later progressed to Graves' ophthalmopathy.

The DNA for the CDR3 is TGTGCCAGCAGCTCGGACTACTACGAGCAGTACTTC. It is translated as CASSSDYYEQYF. The rearrangement links TRBV7-9 to TRBJ2-7; TRBD2 is a possible D gene (6 bases). Trimming left V 4 bases short and J 3 bases short, with 7 bases between. Germline values: CDR1 SEHNR, CDR2 FQNEAQ (reference sequence). This CDR3 is built from 12 residues.

The V call is TRBV28, the J call TRBJ2-2; D possibly corresponds to TRBD2 (6 bases). The CDR3 is 18 amino acids. V was cut by 6 bases and J by 4 bases, with 24 bases left in between. Germline V gene lookup returns CDR1 MDHEN and CDR2 SYDVKM. CDR3: CASSRRASEQAPTGELFF. For the CDR3, the DNA is TGTGCCAGCAGCCGCCGGGCTAGCGAACAAGCACCCACCGGGGAGCTGTTTTTT. The full variable domain, rest sourced from reference TRBV28 and TRBJ2-2, is DVKVTQSSRYLVKRTGEKVFLECVQDMDHENMFWYRQDPGLGLRLIYFSYDVKMKEKGDIPEGYSVSREKKERFSLILESASTNQTSMYLCASSRRASEQAPTGELFFGEGSRLTVL.

This clonotype was seen ten or more times. This chain connects TRBV27 to TRBJ2-3, with 12 bases identical to TRBD2. The CDR3 spans 17 residues. Per the germline V gene, CDR1 is MNHEY and CDR2 is SMNVEV (reference sequence). J lost 4 bases, V lost 3 bases, and 8 bases had no gene match. For the CDR3, the DNA is TGTGCCAGCAGTTTTCGCCCTAGCGGGGGGGCTGCAGATACGCAGTATTTT. It is translated as CASSFRPSGGAADTQYF.

This clonotype was detected many times. This chain joins TRBV12-3 or TRBV12-4 and TRBJ2-5; TRBD2 matches 15 bases. The CDR3 has 19 amino acids. Trimming at V came to 5 bases and at J to 0 bases, leaving 10 bases not matched to a gene. The CDR3 DNA is TGTGCCAGCAGTCGCGGCGGGACTAGCGGGGGGAGCCACCAAGAGACCCAGTACTTC. Translated, it gives CASSRGGTSGGSHQETQYF.

The rearrangement uses TRBV6-1 and TRBJ2-5; TRBD1 might be the D (7 bases). Trimming removed 8 bases at V and 5 bases at J, with 12 bases between. Germline V gene sequence: CDR1 MNHNS, CDR2 SASEGT. The CDR3 runs 12 residues. CDR3 amino acids: CASGGGWETQYF. The CDR3 DNA sequence: TGTGCCAGCGGAGGGGGCTGGGAGACCCAGTACTTC.

Worth noting for this clonotype: Given a much more abundant clone one base away, this may be a read error. The chain carries TRBV28 and TRBJ2-4, with a tentative D call TRBD2 (5 bases). The CDR3 has 17 amino acids. Trimming removed 8 bases from V and 1 base from J, with 21 bases in between. CDR1 is MDHEN and CDR2 is SYDVKM in the germline V gene. CDR3 sequence reads: CASGPIFEGGAKNIQYF. CDR3 coding DNA: TGTGCCAGCGGTCCGATTTTCGAAGGCGGGGCCAAAAACATTCAGTACTTC.

The chain has TRBV2 and TRBJ2-7, with a weak D call TRBD1 (6 bases). The germline V and J ends were trimmed by 7 bases and 2 bases, with 12 bases remaining between them. This CDR3 contains 13 residues. Per germline, CDR1 SNHLY and CDR2 FYNNEI. Here the CDR3 DNA reads TGTGCCAGCACCCGACAGGAAACCTACGAGCAGTACTTC. It codes for CASTRQETYEQYF.

A few counts support this clonotype. The chain uses TRBV27 and TRBJ1-1; no definite D call. The germline V and J ends were trimmed by 2 bases and 0 bases, with 13 bases remaining between them. The CDR3 has 16 residues. Germline V lookup: CDR1 MNHEY, CDR2 SMNVEV (reference sequence). The CDR3 DNA is TGTGCCAGCAGTTTAATTTCCTCGGCTGTGAACACTGAAGCTTTCTTT. Amino acids: CASSLISSAVNTEAFF.

This clonotype was seen many times. The chain joins TRBV19 to TRBJ1-5; 8 bases are a match to TRBD1. CDR3 length: 15 residues. V shed 3 bases and J 6 bases; nucleotides not matched to a gene: 7. Germline V gene sequence: CDR1 LNHDA, CDR2 SQIVND (reference sequence). The CDR3 DNA reads as TGTGCCAGTAGTATGACAGGGGCTAATGGTCAGCCCCAGCATTTT. It specifies CASSMTGANGQPQHF. Variable domain in full (rest from reference TRBV19 and TRBJ1-5): DGGITQSPKYLFRKEGQNVTLSCEQNLNHDAMYWYRQDPGQGLRLIYYSQIVNDFQKGDIAEGYSVSREKKESFPLTVTSAQKNPTAFYLCASSMTGANGQPQHFGDGTRLSIL.

There are many counts of this clonotype. This chain links TRBV6-1 with TRBJ1-4, with D uncertain. Germline V CDR1 and CDR2: MNHNS, SASEGT. V dropped 2 bases and J dropped 6 bases, with 28 bases sitting between them. CDR3 length: 20 amino acids. The CDR3 loop is CASSERPPYGLRQVDEKLFF. The CDR3 coding sequence is TGTGCCAGCAGTGAAAGACCCCCATATGGATTAAGGCAGGTGGATGAAAAACTGTTTTTT.

This clonotype was observed at least ten times. The V call is TRBV2, the J call TRBJ2-3; a possible D gene is TRBD2 (6 bases). Germline V lookup: CDR1 SNHLY, CDR2 FYNNEI. CDR3 length: 15 residues. V lost 9 bases to trimming and J lost 4 bases, with 20 bases between them. The CDR3 DNA reads TGTGCCAGTATGGTAATGGAGGGAAGCGCAGATACGCAGTATTTT. Translated, it gives CASMVMEGSADTQYF.

The chain has TRBV15 and TRBJ2-5, with unresolved D. Trimming removed 2 bases at V and 5 bases at J, with 9 bases between. The CDR3 loop spans 13 amino acids. Per the germline V gene, CDR1 is LNHNV and CDR2 is YYDKDF (reference sequence). In nucleotides, the CDR3 is TGTGCCACCAGCAGACTCAGTGGGGAGACCCAGTACTTC. Translated, it gives CATSRLSGETQYF.

This clonotype was seen only a few times. The J gene is TRBJ1-5, the V gene TRBV30; D is ambiguous. Germline V gene sequence: CDR1 GTSNPN, CDR2 SVGIG (reference sequence). V lost 0 bases and J 5 bases, leaving 8 bases between the germline ends. The CDR3 is 13 amino acids. CDR3 coding DNA: TGTGCCTGGAGTGTCCATACGGATCAGCCCCAGCATTTT. It specifies CAWSVHTDQPQHF.

Ten or more counts support this clonotype. V gene TRBV4-2 combines with J gene TRBJ1-6; D is ambiguous. This CDR3 has 16 amino acids. Germline V gene data show CDR1 as LGHNA and CDR2 as YNFKEQ. Trimming shortened V by 0 bases and J by 9 bases, and 15 bases separated the two germline ends. CDR3 bases: TGTGCCAGCAGCCAAGATTTCCGTCAGGCTAGTTCACCCCTCCACTTT. Its translation: CASSQDFRQASSPLHF.